The rows below give T cell receptor beta chains drawn from one sample of a study of Graves' ophthalmopathy and Graves' hyperthyroidism. A single record per CDR3 protein comes from TCRdb applying MiXCR to the multiplex PCR reads. The profile shows about 740,000 distinct CDR3 sequences, roughly 41% of them singletons. The sequencing input was peripheral blood. Receptor source: an adult man with Graves' ophthalmopathy. Each CDR3 is given with its conserved first and last residue. D genes are given only for firm matches. Some rows mark clone size as missing; the rest say once, few, many or name a class of expanded clone.

abundance	v_gene	j_gene	d_gene	CDR3nt	CDR3aa
-	TRBV20-1	TRBJ1-1	-	TGCAGTGCTAGATCGGGACCCAACACTGAAGCTTTCTTT	CSARSGPNTEAFF
-	TRBV10-3	TRBJ2-7	TRBD1	TGTGCCAGCAGTGGATTATCTAGACAGGGGTCCTACGAGCAGTACTTC	CASSGLSRQGSYEQYF
few	TRBV7-9	TRBJ1-2	-	TGTGCCAGCTTCACCGGACCCGAGTATGGCTACACCTTC	CASFTGPEYGYTF
many	TRBV29-1	TRBJ2-7	-	TGCAGCGTTATCACAGGGAGCCACGAGCAGTACTTC	CSVITGSHEQYF
-	TRBV15	TRBJ2-3	TRBD2	TGTGCCACCAGCAGAGTTCTAGCGGGAGCCCTCGCAGATACGCAGTATTTT	CATSRVLAGALADTQYF
-	TRBV7-9	TRBJ2-5	-	TGTGCCAGCAGTTTATGGGGGAACCAGGGAACCCAGTACTTC	CASSLWGNQGTQYF
many	TRBV15	TRBJ1-4	TRBD1	TGTGCCACCAGCAGAGATCAGGGGGCGACTGAAAAACTGTTTTTT	CATSRDQGATEKLFF
-	TRBV9	TRBJ2-3	-	TGTGCCAGCAGCGTTGCAAAGGGGGGGACAGATACGCAGTATTTT	CASSVAKGGTDTQYF
few	TRBV9	TRBJ1-1	-	TGTGCCAGCAGCGTAGAGGCCCGGGGTGAAGCTTTCTTT	CASSVEARGEAFF
many	TRBV7-2	TRBJ1-2	-	TGTGCCAGCAGCTTAGGGCAGCCAGGCCACTATGGCTACACCTTC	CASSLGQPGHYGYTF
-	TRBV6-5	TRBJ1-1	TRBD1	TGTGCCAGCAGTACCTCCGGGACAGGGGCTGAAGCTTTCTTT	CASSTSGTGAEAFF
-	TRBV25-1	TRBJ2-3	-	TGTGCCAGCAGCAAGCCCGGGAGTACGCAGTATTTT	CASSKPGSTQYF
many	TRBV20-1	TRBJ1-2	TRBD1	TGCAGTGCTATCGAGGGGGCGTTTGGGGGCTACACCTTC	CSAIEGAFGGYTF
few	TRBV4-1	TRBJ2-7	-	TGCGCCAGTCCAGCCACCGGGTTCGGGGAGCAGTACTTC	CASPATGFGEQYF
-	TRBV5-5	TRBJ1-1	-	TGTGCCAGCCACACAAGCAGGGTCGCGATGGGTGAAGCTTTCTTT	CASHTSRVAMGEAFF
once	TRBV29-1	TRBJ1-5	-	TGCAGCGTTAGGGAATCGATAGAGCTGTTT	CSVRESIELF
-	TRBV19	TRBJ1-6	-	TGTGCCAGTAGTATGCGCAGGTTTAATTCACCCCTCCACTTT	CASSMRRFNSPLHF
-	TRBV25-1	TRBJ1-2	TRBD1	TGTGCCAGCACCCAGACAGGGGCGGGCTACACCTTC	CASTQTGAGYTF
few	TRBV19	TRBJ1-5	-	TGTGCCAGTACCACATCCGGGGGGAACCAGCCCCAGCATTTT	CASTTSGGNQPQHF
-	TRBV20-1	TRBJ2-5	-	TGCAGTGCTAGTGCGGCCAACAGACAAGAGACCCAGTACTTC	CSASAANRQETQYF
-	TRBV20-1	TRBJ1-5	TRBD1	TGCAGTGCTGGGACAGGGGCCCTTTATAGCAATCAGCCCCAGCATTTT	CSAGTGALYSNQPQHF
once	TRBV9	TRBJ1-1	-	TGTGCCAGCAGCCAAGAACACGGGAACACTGAAGCTTTCTTT	CASSQEHGNTEAFF
-	TRBV7-1	TRBJ2-7	-	TGTGCCAGCAGCTCGAAATGGTACGAGCAGTACTTC	CASSSKWYEQYF
many	TRBV7-2	TRBJ2-5	-	TGTGCCAGCGCCGGGGGATTGATGGAGACCCAGTACTTC	CASAGGLMETQYF
-	TRBV7-2	TRBJ2-2	-	TGTGCCAGCAGCTCAGCTGGCGAACAGAACACCGGGGAGCTGTTTTTT	CASSSAGEQNTGELFF
-	TRBV5-4	TRBJ1-6	-	TGTGCCAGCAGCTTCGACAGTAATTCACCCCTCCACTTT	CASSFDSNSPLHF
-	TRBV10-3	TRBJ1-6	TRBD1	TGTGCCATCAGGGGGACAGGGGGCCTCAATTCACCCCACCACTTT	CAIRGTGGLNSPHHF
many	TRBV29-1	TRBJ2-7	-	TGCAGCGTTGAAGAGCCCCACCTCTACGAGCAGTACTTC	CSVEEPHLYEQYF
few	TRBV6-6	TRBJ2-7	TRBD1	TGTGCCAGCAGAAACAGGGGGAACGAGCAGTACTTC	CASRNRGNEQYF
few	TRBV6-5	TRBJ2-5	-	TGTGCCAGCAGTTACTCACAGGGAGGGGAGACCCAGTACTTC	CASSYSQGGETQYF
many	TRBV12-3/TRBV12-4	TRBJ2-6	TRBD1	TGTGCCAGCAGCGACAGGGGATCCTCTGGGGCCAACGTCCTGACTTTC	CASSDRGSSGANVLTF
-	TRBV20-1	TRBJ2-5	-	TGCAGTGCTAGAGTTGGGCAGGGCCAAGAGACCCAGTACTTC	CSARVGQGQETQYF
-	TRBV20-1	TRBJ1-2	-	TGCAGTGCTAGAGATCGGGGGGGGAATGGCTACACCTTC	CSARDRGGNGYTF
many	TRBV11-2	TRBJ2-6	-	TGTGCCAGCAGCTTAGTGCCGGGTCCCCCTGGGGCCAACGTCCTGACTTTC	CASSLVPGPPGANVLTF
many	TRBV12-3/TRBV12-4	TRBJ1-6	-	TGTGCCAGCAGTTACGGTAGTTCACCCCTCCACTTT	CASSYGSSPLHF
-	TRBV7-2	TRBJ1-5	-	TGTGCCAGCAGCTTTAGTCCCGGGGGGAATCAGCCCCAGCATTTT	CASSFSPGGNQPQHF
few	TRBV24-1	TRBJ1-5	-	TGTGCCAGCAGTTACTCGACAGGTCCGGGAAGCAATCAGCCCCAGCATTTT	CASSYSTGPGSNQPQHF
-	TRBV6-1	TRBJ1-1	-	TGTGCCAGTTCCAGGGAGGAGAACACTGAAGCTTTCTTT	CASSREENTEAFF
-	TRBV10-3	TRBJ1-2	-	TGTGCCCTTGGACATCCGAACTATGGCTACACCTTC	CALGHPNYGYTF
-	TRBV25-1	TRBJ2-7	-	TGTGCCAGCAGTTTTGGGGGTACCGAGCAGTACTTC	CASSFGGTEQYF
few	TRBV2	TRBJ1-1	-	TGTGCCAGCAGCCAGGGAGGACACACTGAAGCTTTCTTT	CASSQGGHTEAFF
few	TRBV10-2	TRBJ2-7	-	TGCGCCAGCAGTTCGTATAGGGTCCACGAGCAGTACTTC	CASSSYRVHEQYF
-	TRBV9	TRBJ2-2	-	TGTGCCAGCAGCGAAAGGCCGAACACCGGGGAGCTGTTTTTT	CASSERPNTGELFF
-	TRBV7-2	TRBJ1-2	-	TGTGCCAGCAGCTTAGGGTCAATTAGGGTTTGGAGCTATGGCTACACCTTC	CASSLGSIRVWSYGYTF
-	TRBV6-6	TRBJ1-2	TRBD1	TGTGCCACCAGTGCGGGACAGGGACCATATGGCTACACCTTC	CATSAGQGPYGYTF
-	TRBV25-1	TRBJ1-5	-	TGTACCAGCAGAGATCAAGGTCCCGGCCAGCCCCAGCATTTT	CTSRDQGPGQPQHF
few	TRBV7-9	TRBJ2-7	-	TGTGCCAGCAGCTTATCGGACGGCAATCCCTACGAGCAGTACTTC	CASSLSDGNPYEQYF
few	TRBV20-1	TRBJ2-7	-	TGCAGTGCTAGGGGGGACATCGTCTCCTACGAGCAGTACTTC	CSARGDIVSYEQYF
-	TRBV6-6	TRBJ1-2	-	TGTGCCAGCAGTTACTCTCCAGGGAACTATGGCTACACCTTC	CASSYSPGNYGYTF
-	TRBV10-3	TRBJ2-7	TRBD1	TGTGCCAGCAGTCCCCCCGGGACAGTCTCCTACGAGCAGTACTTC	CASSPPGTVSYEQYF
-	TRBV7-3	TRBJ2-6	-	TGTGCCAGCAGCTCGACAGCTACCTCTGGGGCCAACGTCCTGACTTTC	CASSSTATSGANVLTF
many	TRBV2	TRBJ1-1	-	TGTGCCAGCAGAGACCTCAGGCAGGGGAACACTGAAGCTTTCTTT	CASRDLRQGNTEAFF
-	TRBV11-2	TRBJ2-5	-	TGTGCCAGCAGTTCACCCACTTGCGTCCGAGCCAAAGAGACCCAGTACTTC	CASSSPTCVRAKETQYF
-	TRBV13	TRBJ2-6	-	TGTGCCAGCACCCTCAACGTCCTGACTTTC	CASTLNVLTF
-	TRBV7-4	TRBJ2-7	-	TGTGCCAGCAGTTACTTAGGGGGTGGGAGGAACGAGCAGTACTTC	CASSYLGGGRNEQYF
-	TRBV11-2	TRBJ1-3	-	TGTGCCAGCAGCTTAGACAGGGGCGGCGGAGAGACCATATATTTT	CASSLDRGGGETIYF
many	TRBV7-7	TRBJ2-5	-	TGTGCCAGCAGCTCGAGGTACCAAGAGACCCAGTACTTC	CASSSRYQETQYF
-	TRBV7-2	TRBJ2-7	TRBD1	TGTGCCAGCAGCCTACAGGGGGCGTTGGAGCAGTACTTC	CASSLQGALEQYF
-	TRBV20-1	TRBJ1-5	-	TGCAGTGCTAGTCTACCAGATAATCAGCCCCAGCATTTT	CSASLPDNQPQHF
-	TRBV5-1	TRBJ2-7	-	TGCGCCAGCAGCCTGCGGGGACAGAACTACGAGCAGTACTTC	CASSLRGQNYEQYF